This is a list of T cell receptor beta chains from one sample in a study of regulatory T cells in long-lasting Graves disease. Each CDR3 protein gets one entry after TCRdb re-called the multiplex PCR reads with MiXCR. Of 500,000 to 700,000 distinct CDR3 sequences in the sample, roughly 15% were seen once. The same data also went into a second study, on T cells in Graves' hyperthyroidism and ophthalmopathy.

The source was peripheral blood mononuclear cells (PBMCs), collected at new diagnosis, from a patient treated with antithyroid drugs. The receptors derive from a young woman with Graves disease. Both conserved end residues are part of each CDR3. Size values are once, few and many counts, or a class for expanded clones, and some rows have none.

TRBJ2-4 TRBV28 many CASRQGGLAKNIQYF
TRBJ2-2 TRBV20-1 few CSARAITGDTGELFF
TRBJ1-2 TRBV5-1 few CASSPGQWHGYTF
TRBJ2-7 TRBV27 few CASRKNEGLVEVEQYF
TRBJ1-3 TRBV12-3/TRBV12-4 many CASSLKTLGNTIYF
TRBJ2-1 TRBV7-2 many CASSLPRGGRNNEQFF
TRBJ1-4 TRBV28 many CASSHGRDETGEKLFF
TRBJ1-1 TRBV29-1 many CSANLPKAFF
TRBJ2-2 TRBV6-5 few CASSFRGDSRPDTGELFF
TRBJ2-7 TRBV3-1 - CASSPRQILSYEQYF
TRBJ2-5 TRBV28 many CASSWDRGRETQYF
TRBJ1-2 TRBV3-1 few CASSPSGGRSYGYTF
TRBJ2-7 TRBV27 - CASSFRQGADYEQYF
TRBJ1-1 TRBV5-1 many CASSPDYGPTEAFF
TRBJ2-7 TRBV6-6 few CASSYSSTTGGTDEQYF
TRBJ2-7 TRBV4-1 - CASSQEPGSDYEQYF
TRBJ2-3 TRBV5-1 many CASSQGLVSTDTQYF
TRBJ1-2 TRBV12-3/TRBV12-4 - CASSQDPRGQGFYGYTF
TRBJ1-5 TRBV29-1 - CSVAGQSNQPQHF
TRBJ1-1 TRBV9 - CASSGGGTEAFF
TRBJ2-1 TRBV19 few CASSKAGGIYNEQFF
TRBJ1-2 TRBV5-1 few CASSSDPNYGYTF
TRBJ2-7 TRBV27 - CASSWDLTYEQYF
TRBJ1-1 TRBV2 many CASIGRGRLTEAFF
TRBJ2-3 TRBV2 few CAGGAIPDTQYF
TRBJ2-1 TRBV5-1 - CASSLPLSNEQFF
TRBJ2-5 TRBV6-1 many CASSRGTGNGETQYF
TRBJ2-3 TRBV2 - CASSELGRIQDTQYF
TRBJ1-2 TRBV24-1 - CATSEYYNYGYTF
TRBJ1-1 TRBV19 - CASKFRDRGAVMNTEAFF
TRBJ1-1 TRBV7-2 few CASSLRRERAFF
TRBJ2-7 TRBV15 few CATSPGRQGVTYEQYF
TRBJ1-2 TRBV3-1 - CASSQAGYGNYGYTF
TRBJ1-1 TRBV9 many CASSVGSTTEAFF
TRBJ1-5 TRBV7-2 - CASSLVGQTYEQYFGPGQPQHF
TRBJ1-2 TRBV30 many CAWSVQGAGINYGYTF
TRBJ1-2 TRBV27 many CASSLRRETNYGYTF
TRBJ2-1 TRBV3-1 few CASSRWLVSYDEQFF
TRBJ1-1 TRBV3-1 many CASSELGGPEAFF
TRBJ2-1 TRBV5-1 many CASSLRGSGNEQFF
TRBJ2-7 TRBV28 - CASSDPGTGQGEQYF
TRBJ1-4 TRBV20-1 many CSASKGPNEKLFF
TRBJ1-3 TRBV6-9 - CASSYDRASGNTIYF
TRBJ1-4 TRBV20-1 many CSARNQGASGKLFF
TRBJ1-4 TRBV20-1 many CSAREGQGEREKLFF
TRBJ1-6 TRBV10-3 many CAISEGRADSPLHF
TRBJ2-7 TRBV7-2 many CASSLEPGDYEQYF
TRBJ2-7 TRBV20-1 - CSARDFRESYEQYF
TRBJ2-1 TRBV3-1 - CASSQDLGLAGVVEQFF
TRBJ1-1 TRBV28 many CASSRGWTEAFF